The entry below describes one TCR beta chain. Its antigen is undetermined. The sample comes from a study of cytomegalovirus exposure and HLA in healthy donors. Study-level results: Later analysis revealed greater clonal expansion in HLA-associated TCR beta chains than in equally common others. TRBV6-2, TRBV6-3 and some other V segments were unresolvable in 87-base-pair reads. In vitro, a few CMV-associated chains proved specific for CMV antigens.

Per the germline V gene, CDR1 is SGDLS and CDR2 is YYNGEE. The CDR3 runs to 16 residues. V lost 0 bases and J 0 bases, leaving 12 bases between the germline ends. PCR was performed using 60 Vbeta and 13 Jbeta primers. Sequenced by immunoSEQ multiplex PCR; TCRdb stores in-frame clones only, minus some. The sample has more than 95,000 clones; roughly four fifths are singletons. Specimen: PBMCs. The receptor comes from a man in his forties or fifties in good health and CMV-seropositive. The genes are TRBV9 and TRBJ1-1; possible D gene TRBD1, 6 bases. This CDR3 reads CASSVAGGRMNTEAFF. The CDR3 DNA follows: TGTGCCAGCAGCGTAGCTGGGGGCCGTATGAACACTGAAGCTTTCTTT.